The 2 T cell receptor beta chains presented below share a single source sample, sequenced in a study of T-cell memory formation after mild COVID-19. Via MiXCR, TCRdb re-called the 5' RACE reads, giving one row per CDR3 protein. The data contain tens of thousands of distinct CDR3 sequences, just under 8% of them singletons. The sequenced sample was PBMCs or a T cell subset sorted from them (not recorded which). The source of these receptors is a man aged 18-30 years who had mild COVID-19 (a few samples of this study predate the infection). Cell type and time point are not known.

The table lists this clonotype with many counts. The rearrangement links TRBV20-1 to TRBJ2-3; D remains ambiguous. The ends were cut back, 3 bases at V and 0 bases at J, with 4 bases in the middle. CDR1 and CDR2 (germline): DFQATT, SNEGSKA (reference sequence). The CDR3 is 12 residues long. The CDR3 DNA reads as TGCAGTGCTAGCCCCAGCACAGATACGCAGTATTTT. It specifies CSASPSTDTQYF.

This clonotype was counted at least ten times. The chain combines TRBV20-1 with TRBJ1-6; D gene unclear. The length of the CDR3 is 15 residues. The V gene's germline CDR1 is DFQATT and CDR2 SNEGSKA (reference sequence). V lost 5 bases and J lost 7, with 18 bases in between. The CDR3 is CSALVEGSWNSPLHF. CDR3 bases: TGCAGTGCTCTTGTTGAGGGAAGTTGGAATTCACCCCTCCACTTT.